Only a few counts were recorded for the clone carrying this T cell receptor (beta chain). PCR amplification relied on 60 Vbeta primers (plus 13 Jbeta primers). Here immunoSEQ multiplex PCR was the method, and the copy in TCRdb shows in-frame clones only, minus some. The data show approximately 100,000 clones, approximately 9% seen once. The sample is drawn from a study of cytomegalovirus exposure and HLA in healthy donors. V lost 2 bases, J lost 0 bases, and 9 bases lay in between. Looked up from germline, CDR1 is SGHDN and CDR2 is FVKESK. This CDR3 is built from 15 residues. The sequenced sample was PBMCs. The TCR originated in a man aged 50-59 years in good health and CMV-seropositive. V gene TRBV14 combines with J gene TRBJ2-3; D not certain. The CDR3 reads CASSQPRSSTDTQYF. The CDR3 DNA sequence: TGTGCCAGCAGCCAACCCAGGTCTAGCACAGATACGCAGTATTTT.